The sample holds one count of the clone carrying this T cell receptor (beta chain). The sample is drawn from a study of blood T cell repertoires in COVID-19. On the study more broadly: Sites across the United States, Italy and Spain contributed samples from acute and convalescent COVID-19. T cells, B-cell-depleted T cells, or PBMCs supplied cDNA or gDNA.

As processed by the authors: For nucleated cells, counts were estimated from reference gene primer amplification. This table comes from immunoSEQ multiplex PCR, and its TCRdb copy is limited to in-frame clones, with some not included. That table is the source of V, J and clone size, and D and trimming were worked out from the DNA. The data hold about 150,000 clones, with 84% observed a single time. This CDR3 region has 12 residues. Germline lookup yields CDR1 SGHTA and CDR2 FQGNSA. Trimming left V 1 base short and J 6 bases short, with 6 bases between. The TCR originated in a man between 65 and 79 years old with acute or convalescent COVID-19. The sample comprised peripheral blood. The chain recombines TRBV7-2 with TRBJ1-2; D is unclear. CDR3 nucleotides: TGTGCCAGCAGCTTAGACAGAGATGGCTACACCTTC. Its translation: CASSLDRDGYTF.